One and the same sample provided the 13 T cell receptor beta chains below, sequenced in a study of shared clonotypes between healthy human individuals. Measured with immunoSEQ multiplex PCR; TCRdb has only the in-frame clones, and not every one. This table holds around 530,000 clones, 70% to 80% found once. The specimen was PBMCs. All receptors derive from a woman in her thirties or forties in good health. Some clones in this sample may be carry-over from other donors' samples.

V is TRBV5-1 and J is TRBJ2-7, with 11 bases aligning to TRBD2. This CDR3 contains 15 residues. From germline, CDR1 is SGHRS and CDR2 YFSETQ. The V and J ends lost 3 bases and 2 bases, in that order; junction bases with no gene match: 4. Here the CDR3 reads CASSWGTSGPYEQYF. CDR3 nucleotides: TGCGCCAGCAGCTGGGGGACTAGCGGACCCTACGAGCAGTACTTC.

The V and J genes are TRBV7-7 and TRBJ2-1; no clear D gene. Trimming left V 5 bases short and J 5 bases short, with 16 bases between. In germline, CDR1 is SSHAT, CDR2 FNYEAQ (reference sequence). The CDR3 is made up of 15 amino acids. As DNA, the CDR3 is TGTGCCAGCAGCCCCATAAGAGAGCGAAACAATGAGCAGTTCTTC. Residues: CASSPIRERNNEQFF.

The rearrangement joins TRBV9 to TRBJ2-6; D possibly uses TRBD1 or TRBD2 (5 bases each). Trimming removed 0 bases from V and 0 bases from J, with 7 bases in between. This CDR3 is 16 amino acids long. In germline, CDR1 is SGDLS, CDR2 YYNGEE. CDR3 in DNA: TGTGCCAGCAGCGTAGGGGGACGCTCTGGGGCCAACGTCCTGACTTTC. Amino acids: CASSVGGRSGANVLTF.

The chain has TRBV25-1 and TRBJ2-5; unclear D gene. The end of the DNA fits TRBJ2-7 better, so the J call may be wrong. Germline V gene sequence: CDR1 MGHDK, CDR2 SYGVNS. The CDR3 is made up of 12 amino acids. CDR3 sequence reads: CASIGQPYEQYF. The CDR3 region has the DNA TGTGCCAGCATTGGGCAGCCCTACGAGCAGTACTTC.

This clone was recorded once. A much larger clone sits a single nucleotide away, making a read error possible. The CDR3 ends on some other residue instead of the conserved phenylalanine or tryptophan, so this is likely a read error. The V gene is TRBV20-1, the J gene TRBJ1-2, with D possibly being TRBD1 (5 bases). This CDR3 has 11 residues. Germline loops: CDR1 DFQATT, CDR2 SNEGSKA (reference sequence). With 6 bases removed from V and 10 bases from J, the gap between germline ends came to 15 bases. The CDR3 nucleotides are TGCAGTGCCCCAATAGGGGTTGACTACACCCTC. Translation: CSAPIGVDYTL.

The rearrangement links TRBV27 to TRBJ2-1; TRBD2 matches at 11 bases. The junction had 8 bases not matched to a gene; V was cut back by 8 bases and J by 5 bases. The CDR3 is 15 residues long. Germline V CDR1 and CDR2: MNHEY, SMNVEV (reference sequence). The chain's CDR3 is CASSLGTSGNNEQFF. CDR3 sequence (DNA): TGTGCCAGCTCCCTTGGGACTAGCGGAAACAATGAGCAGTTCTTC.

The chain carries TRBV4-1 and TRBJ2-2, with D perhaps assigned TRBD1 or TRBD2 (6 bases each). Per germline, CDR1 MGHRA and CDR2 YSYEKL. Trimming took off 1 base at V and 3 bases at J, with 18 bases between the two ends. The CDR3 is made up of 18 amino acids. In DNA form, the CDR3 reads TGCGCCAGCAGCCAAGGGATTACGGGGGCACTGTACACCGGGGAGCTGTTTTTT. As protein: CASSQGITGALYTGELFF.

The rearrangement uses TRBV6-1 and TRBJ2-7; weak D call: TRBD2 (6 bases). The V and J ends lost 5 bases and 6 bases respectively, with 14 bases between them. CDR1 is MNHNS, CDR2 SASEGT, per germline. This CDR3 region has 13 residues. CDR3: CASSSLALVEQYF. The CDR3 bases are TGTGCCAGCAGTTCACTAGCTTTGGTCGAGCAGTACTTC.

The chain is built from TRBV7-2 and TRBJ2-7; D remains unclear. The CDR3 runs to 14 residues. Germline CDR1 reads SGHTA; CDR2 reads FQGNSA. Trimming pared 3 bases from V and 3 bases from J, leaving 12 bases between. CDR3 in DNA: TGTGCCAGCAGCTTGAGGCAGGCCGGCTACGAGCAGTACTTC. Amino acids: CASSLRQAGYEQYF.

This clone appeared once. The V and J genes are TRBV5-1 and TRBJ2-1, with 8 bases fitting TRBD1. V gave up 6 bases and J gave up 4 bases; unmatched junction bases: 6. The CDR3 is 14 amino acids. Per germline, CDR1 SGHRS and CDR2 YFSETQ. Here the CDR3 DNA reads TGCGCCAGCAAATCGGGACAGGAGTACAATGAGCAGTTCTTC. Its protein is CASKSGQEYNEQFF.

This clone was seen just once. The V gene is TRBV28, the J gene TRBJ1-3; perhaps TRBD1 as D (6 bases). CDR1 MDHEN and CDR2 SYDVKM come from the germline V gene. With 6 bases removed from V and 0 bases from J, the gap between germline ends came to 27 bases. There are 20 residues in the CDR3. CDR3 sequence reads: CASSSPGTSFVEISGNTIYF. CDR3 bases: TGTGCCAGCAGCAGCCCCGGGACATCCTTCGTTGAGATCTCTGGAAACACCATATATTTT.

This chain connects TRBV4-1 to TRBJ1-2, with D maybe TRBD1 (5 bases). This CDR3 region has 14 residues. The V end lost 5 bases, the J end lost 0 bases, and 10 bases lay between the germline ends. Germline lookup yields CDR1 MGHRA and CDR2 YSYEKL. The CDR3 nucleotides read TGCGCCAGCAGCATCCGGGACGCTAACTATGGCTACACCTTC. Translation: CASSIRDANYGYTF.

This clone was counted a single time. This chain connects TRBV18 to TRBJ2-1; 13 positions agree with TRBD2. This CDR3 spans 14 amino acids. Germline V gene lookup returns CDR1 KGHSH and CDR2 LQKENI. V was pared by 8 bases and J by 8 bases, with 6 bases of the junction left unmatched. The chain's CDR3 is CASTGLAGADEQFF. The CDR3 DNA sequence: TGTGCCAGCACCGGACTAGCGGGAGCGGATGAGCAGTTCTTC.